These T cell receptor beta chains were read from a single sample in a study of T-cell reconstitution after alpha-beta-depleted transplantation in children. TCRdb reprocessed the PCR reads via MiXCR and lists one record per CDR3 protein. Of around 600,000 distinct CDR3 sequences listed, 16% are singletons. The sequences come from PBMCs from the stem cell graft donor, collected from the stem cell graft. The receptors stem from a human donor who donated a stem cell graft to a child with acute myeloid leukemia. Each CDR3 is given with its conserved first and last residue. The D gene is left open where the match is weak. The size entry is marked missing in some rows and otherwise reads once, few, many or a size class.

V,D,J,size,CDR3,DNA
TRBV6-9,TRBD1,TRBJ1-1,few,CASSYSNRDRGGEAFF,TGTGCCAGCAGTTATTCGAACCGGGACAGAGGTGGTGAAGCTTTCTTT
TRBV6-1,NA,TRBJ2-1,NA,CASSTGGGQPLEQFF,TGTGCCAGCAGTACGGGAGGGGGACAGCCTTTGGAGCAGTTCTTC
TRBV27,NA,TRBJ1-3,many,CASSLGRHSGNTIYF,TGTGCCAGCAGTTTAGGGCGCCACTCTGGAAACACCATATATTTT
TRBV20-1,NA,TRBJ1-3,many,CSARDPETLSGNTIYF,TGCAGTGCTAGAGACCCGGAGACACTCTCTGGAAACACCATATATTTT
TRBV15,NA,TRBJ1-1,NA,CATSRDPPPGDTTEAFF,TGTGCCACCAGCAGAGACCCTCCCCCCGGGGACACCACTGAAGCTTTCTTT
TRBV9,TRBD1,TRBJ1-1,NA,CASSGGDRATEAFF,TGTGCCAGCAGCGGGGGGGACAGGGCCACTGAAGCTTTCTTT
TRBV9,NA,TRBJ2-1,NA,CASSVGGTENNEQFF,TGTGCCAGCAGCGTAGGCGGGACAGAGAACAATGAGCAGTTCTTC
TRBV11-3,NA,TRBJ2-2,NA,CASTDGLGAGELFF,TGTGCCAGCACAGACGGATTGGGGGCCGGGGAGCTGTTTTTT
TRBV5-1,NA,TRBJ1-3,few,CASSPRTGSSGNTIYF,TGCGCCAGCAGCCCCCGGACGGGAAGCTCTGGAAACACCATATATTTT
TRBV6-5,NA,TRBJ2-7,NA,CASSYSTLWGKRSYEQYF,TGTGCCAGCAGTTACTCCACCCTGTGGGGTAAAAGGTCCTACGAGCAGTACTTC
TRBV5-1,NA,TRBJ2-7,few,CASSLGPGGDYEQYF,TGCGCCAGCAGCTTGGGGCCAGGGGGGGACTACGAGCAGTACTTC
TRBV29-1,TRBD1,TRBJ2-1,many,CSVSPGTGGPLGEQFF,TGCAGCGTCTCCCCCGGGACAGGGGGACCACTGGGTGAGCAGTTCTTC
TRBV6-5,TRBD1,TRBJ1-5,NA,CASSYGTGYGQPQHF,TGTGCCAGCAGTTACGGGACAGGGTATGGTCAGCCCCAGCATTTT
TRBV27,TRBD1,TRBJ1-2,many,CASSGQGARGYTF,TGTGCCAGCAGTGGACAGGGGGCGAGGGGCTACACCTTC
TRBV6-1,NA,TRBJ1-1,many,CASSEGRNTEAFF,TGTGCCAGCAGTGAGGGCAGAAACACTGAAGCTTTCTTT
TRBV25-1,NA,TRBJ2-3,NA,CASSEVRADTQYF,TGTGCCAGCAGTGAAGTTCGAGCAGATACGCAGTATTTT
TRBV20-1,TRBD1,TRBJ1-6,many,CSARVGQGGFYNSPLHF,TGCAGTGCTAGAGTGGGACAGGGGGGATTTTATAATTCACCCCTCCACTTT
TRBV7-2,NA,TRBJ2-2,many,CASSLDGAVELFF,TGTGCCAGCAGCTTAGACGGGGCGGTGGAGCTGTTTTTT
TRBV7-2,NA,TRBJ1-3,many,CASTLQGSGNTIYF,TGTGCCAGCACCCTTCAGGGATCTGGAAACACCATATATTTT
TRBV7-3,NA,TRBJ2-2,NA,CASSPQANTGELFF,TGTGCCAGCAGCCCCCAGGCGAACACCGGGGAGCTGTTTTTT
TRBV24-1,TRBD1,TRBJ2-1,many,CATSVGTGSPTEQFF,TGTGCCACCAGTGTCGGGACAGGGTCACCCACTGAGCAGTTCTTC
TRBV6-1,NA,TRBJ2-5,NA,CASSARARRGFQETQYF,TGTGCCAGCAGTGCCAGAGCCCGGAGGGGCTTCCAAGAGACCCAGTACTTC
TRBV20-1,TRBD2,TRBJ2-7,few,CSARAKLAGGLSSYEQYF,TGCAGTGCTAGAGCCAAACTAGCGGGGGGTTTGAGCTCCTACGAGCAGTACTTC
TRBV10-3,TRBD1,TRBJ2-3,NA,CAAGQGGTDTQYF,TGTGCCGCGGGACAGGGGGGAACAGATACGCAGTATTTT
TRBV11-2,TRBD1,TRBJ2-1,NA,CASSSTAGQEFNEQFF,TGTGCCAGCAGCTCGACGGCGGGACAGGAGTTTAATGAGCAGTTCTTC
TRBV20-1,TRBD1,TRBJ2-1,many,CSAPDRAQNEQFF,TGCAGTGCCCCGGACAGGGCCCAGAATGAGCAGTTCTTC
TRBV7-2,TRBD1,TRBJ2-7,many,CASAWGSTGYEQYF,TGTGCCAGCGCCTGGGGATCGACAGGGTACGAGCAGTACTTC
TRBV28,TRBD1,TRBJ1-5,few,CASSLGDRAHYGNQPQHF,TGTGCCAGCAGTTTGGGAGACAGGGCCCACTACGGCAATCAGCCCCAGCATTTT
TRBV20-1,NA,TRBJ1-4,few,CSARPGGTAEKLFF,TGCAGTGCTAGACCCGGGGGGACGGCTGAAAAACTGTTTTTT
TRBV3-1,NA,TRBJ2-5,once,CASCLGSRGGGIMQETQYF,TGTGCCAGCTGTTTAGGGTCTCGCGGCGGGGGCATTATGCAAGAGACCCAGTACTTC
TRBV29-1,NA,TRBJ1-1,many,CSVVLREAFF,TGCAGCGTTGTACTTCGGGAAGCTTTCTTT
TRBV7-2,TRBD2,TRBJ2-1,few,CASRDRSGGDNEQFF,TGTGCCAGCAGAGATCGTAGCGGGGGGGACAATGAGCAGTTCTTC
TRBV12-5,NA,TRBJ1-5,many,CASGYQGNQPQHF,TGTGCTAGTGGTTACCAGGGGAATCAGCCCCAGCATTTT
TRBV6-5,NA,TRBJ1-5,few,CASSASGSNQPQHF,TGTGCCAGCAGTGCCTCGGGTAGCAATCAGCCCCAGCATTTT
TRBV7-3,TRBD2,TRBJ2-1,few,CASSIISGVEQFF,TGTGCCAGCAGCATAATTAGCGGGGTTGAGCAGTTCTTC
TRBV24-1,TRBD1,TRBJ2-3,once,CATSEHKTGGRTDTQYF,TGTGCCACCAGTGAGCACAAGACAGGGGGCAGGACAGATACGCAGTATTTT
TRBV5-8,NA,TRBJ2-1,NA,CASSLESFGSYYNEQFF,TGTGCCAGCAGCTTGGAATCTTTCGGGTCCTACTACAATGAGCAGTTCTTC
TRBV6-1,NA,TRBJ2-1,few,CASSGRGKYNEQFF,TGTGCCAGCAGCGGCAGGGGTAAATACAATGAGCAGTTCTTC
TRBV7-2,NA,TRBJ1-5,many,CASSLGNPRREQPQHF,TGTGCCAGCAGCTTAGGAAACCCCAGAAGGGAGCAGCCCCAGCATTTT
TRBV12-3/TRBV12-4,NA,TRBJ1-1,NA,CASSFNRDREAFF,TGTGCCAGCAGTTTTAACAGGGATCGGGAAGCTTTCTTT
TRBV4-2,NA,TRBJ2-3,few,CASSHDVMDTQYF,TGTGCCAGCAGCCACGACGTAATGGATACGCAGTATTTT
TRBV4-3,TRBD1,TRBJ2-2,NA,CASSQGGRGTGELFF,TGCGCCAGCAGCCAAGGAGGCAGGGGGACCGGGGAGCTGTTTTTT
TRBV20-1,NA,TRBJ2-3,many,CSADLSTDTQYF,TGCAGTGCCGACCTTAGCACAGATACGCAGTATTTT
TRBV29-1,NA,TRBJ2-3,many,CSVEPARTDTQYF,TGCAGCGTTGAACCAGCACGCACAGATACGCAGTATTTT
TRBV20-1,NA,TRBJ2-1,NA,CSALVSWGALYNEQFF,TGCAGTGCCTTAGTATCGTGGGGAGCACTCTACAATGAGCAGTTCTTC
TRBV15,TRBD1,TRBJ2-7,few,CATSLDRVGNEQYF,TGTGCCACCAGCCTTGACAGGGTGGGAAACGAGCAGTACTTC
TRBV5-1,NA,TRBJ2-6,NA,CASSLVEANVLTF,TGCGCCAGCAGCTTGGTAGAGGCCAACGTCCTGACTTTC
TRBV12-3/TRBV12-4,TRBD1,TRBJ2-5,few,CASSPEWGQPETQYF,TGTGCCAGCAGTCCAGAGTGGGGACAGCCAGAGACCCAGTACTTC
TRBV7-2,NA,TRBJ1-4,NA,CASSLGGTDEKLFF,TGTGCCAGCAGCTTAGGGGGGACGGATGAAAAACTGTTTTTT
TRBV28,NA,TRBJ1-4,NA,CASSFPSDRLVDEKLFF,TGTGCCAGCAGTTTTCCTTCGGACCGCCTGGTGGATGAAAAACTGTTTTTT
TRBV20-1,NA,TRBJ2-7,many,CSARAGASYEQYF,TGCAGTGCTAGAGCAGGGGCCTCCTACGAGCAGTACTTC
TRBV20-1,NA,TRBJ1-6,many,CSASYVGRDGNSPLHF,TGCAGTGCTAGTTACGTTGGGCGAGATGGAAATTCACCCCTCCACTTT
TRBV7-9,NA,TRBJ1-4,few,CASNLNNEKLFF,TGTGCCAGCAACCTGAACAATGAAAAACTGTTTTTT
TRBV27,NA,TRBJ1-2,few,CASSAKTAKFYGYTF,TGTGCCAGCAGTGCAAAGACAGCGAAGTTCTATGGCTACACCTTC
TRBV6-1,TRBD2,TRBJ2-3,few,CASSMGGTTDTQYF,TGTGCCAGCTCTATGGGGGGGACGACAGATACGCAGTATTTT
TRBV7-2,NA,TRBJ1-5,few,CASSRKGVGQPQHF,TGTGCCAGCAGCAGGAAGGGGGTCGGTCAGCCCCAGCATTTT
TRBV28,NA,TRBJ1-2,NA,CASSLGGALNYGYTF,TGTGCCAGCAGTTTGGGGGGGGCGCTTAACTATGGCTACACCTTC
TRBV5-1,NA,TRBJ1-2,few,CASRSGDRPGGYTF,TGCGCCAGCAGATCGGGGGATCGGCCGGGCGGCTACACCTTC
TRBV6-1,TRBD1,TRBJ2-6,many,CASLGQGGGANVLTF,TGTGCCAGCCTGGGACAGGGTGGAGGGGCCAACGTCCTGACTTTC